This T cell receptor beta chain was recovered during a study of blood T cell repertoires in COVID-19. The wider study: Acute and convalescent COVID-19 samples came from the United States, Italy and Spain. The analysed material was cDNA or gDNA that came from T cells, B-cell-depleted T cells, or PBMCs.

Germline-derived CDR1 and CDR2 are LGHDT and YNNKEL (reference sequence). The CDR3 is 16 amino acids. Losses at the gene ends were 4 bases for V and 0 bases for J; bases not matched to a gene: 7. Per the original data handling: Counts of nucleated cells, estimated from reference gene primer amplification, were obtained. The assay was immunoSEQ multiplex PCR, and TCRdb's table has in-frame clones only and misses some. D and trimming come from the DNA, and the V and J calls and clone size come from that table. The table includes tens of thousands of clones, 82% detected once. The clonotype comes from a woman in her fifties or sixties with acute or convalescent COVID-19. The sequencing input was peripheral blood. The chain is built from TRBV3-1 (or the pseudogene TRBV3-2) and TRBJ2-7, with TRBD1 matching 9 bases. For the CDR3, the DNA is TGTGCCAGCAGCCCCCATGGGGGACAGGGCTCCTACGAGCAGTACTTC. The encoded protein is CASSPHGGQGSYEQYF.